Shown below are 27 T cell receptor beta chains from a single sample sequenced in a study of patients and donors after allogeneic stem cell transplantation. TCRdb fed the RT-PCR reads into MiXCR, producing one record per CDR3 protein. The sample records approximately 38,000 distinct CDR3 sequences, around a third being singletons. Sequencing used blood, either unsorted or a sorted T cell fraction (not recorded which). The source is a human donor who was either an allogeneic HSCT recipient or a stem cell or donor lymphocyte infusion donor (not recorded which). It is not recorded whose cells these are; they may come from a transplant donor.

This clonotype was seen a handful of times. The J gene is TRBJ1-2, the V gene TRBV28; 8 nucleotides agree with TRBD1. The germline CDR1 and CDR2 sequences are MDHEN and SYDVKM. This CDR3 comprises 14 residues. V was pared by 5 bases and J by 6 bases, with 8 bases of the junction left unmatched. As DNA, the CDR3 is TGTGCCAGCAGTCCCTTGACAGGGGTAGATGGCTACACCTTC. This codes for CASSPLTGVDGYTF.

This clonotype came up a few times. CDR3 nucleotide sequence: TGTGCCAGCAGCCAACTCCAAGACAATGAGCAGTTCTTC. Translation: CASSQLQDNEQFF. This chain joins TRBV4-2 and TRBJ2-1; D is ambiguous. CDR1 and CDR2 (germline): LGHNA, YNFKEQ. The CDR3 is 13 residues long. The V and J ends lost 2 bases and 5 bases respectively, with 7 bases between them.

This clonotype was found a few times. In DNA form, the CDR3 reads TGTGCCAGCAGCCAAGATGGGAGGGGGCGCGGGAATCAGCCCCAGCATTTT. Translation gives CASSQDGRGRGNQPQHF. The V and J genes are TRBV4-2 and TRBJ1-5, with 7 nucleotides matching TRBD1. The CDR3 is 17 residues long. The V gene end was trimmed by 0 bases and the J gene end by 4 bases; junction bases not matched to a gene: 9. Germline CDR1 LGHNA, CDR2 YNFKEQ.

CDR3 loop: CASSFNPSGQPYEQYF. The CDR3 nucleotides are TGTGCCAGCAGCTTTAACCCCTCCGGACAGCCCTACGAGCAGTACTTC. The chain recombines TRBV4-2 with TRBJ2-7; perhaps TRBD1 as D (6 bases). V lost 5 bases and J 2 bases, leaving 19 bases between the germline ends. From germline, CDR1 is LGHNA and CDR2 YNFKEQ. The CDR3 consists of 16 residues.

This chain joins TRBV3-1 and TRBJ2-7, with D unresolved. The CDR3 contains 13 residues. CDR1 LGHDT and CDR2 YNNKEL come from the germline V gene (reference sequence). V lost 0 bases and J lost 2, with 5 bases in between. The CDR3 nucleotides are TGTGCCAGCAGCCAAGATTTAGCCTACGAGCAGTACTTC. Protein sequence: CASSQDLAYEQYF.

This clonotype was found many times. The chain employs TRBV12-3 or TRBV12-4 and TRBJ1-6; maybe TRBD1 (6 bases). V lost 5 bases and J 0 bases, leaving 17 bases between the germline ends. The CDR3 extends over 18 amino acids. The chain's CDR3 is CASSTRRGPISYNSPLHF. CDR3 in DNA: TGTGCCAGCAGTACTCGCAGGGGCCCCATCTCCTATAATTCACCCCTCCACTTT.

The table lists this clonotype with a few counts. The chain joins TRBV5-1 to TRBJ2-1; the D gene is possibly TRBD2 (5 bases). The germline CDR1 and CDR2 sequences are SGHRS and YFSETQ. CDR3 length: 13 residues. Trimming pared 4 bases from V and 9 bases from J, leaving 14 bases between. The CDR3 is CASSGSAGAEQFF. In DNA, the CDR3 is TGCGCCAGCAGCGGCAGTGCGGGTGCTGAGCAGTTCTTC. The entire variable domain, with the rest obtained from reference TRBV5-1 and TRBJ2-1, is as follows: KAGVTQTPRYLIKTRGQQVTLSCSPISGHRSVSWYQQTPGQGLQFLFEYFSETQRNKGNFPGRFSGRQFSNSRSEMNVSTLELGDSALYLCASSGSAGAEQFFGPGTRLTVL.

This clonotype appeared a few times. This rearrangement joins TRBV10-3 to TRBJ1-2; tentatively, D is TRBD1 (5 bases). From germline, CDR1 is ENHRY and CDR2 SYGVKD. The CDR3 totals 12 residues. V gave up 8 bases and J gave up 2 bases, with 9 bases separating them. In DNA form, the CDR3 reads TGTGCCATCCGAAGGGACAACTATGGCTACACCTTC. This encodes CAIRRDNYGYTF.

For the CDR3, the DNA is TGTGCCAGCAGTTCCCCGAAGGACGAGACCTACGAGCAGTACTTC. Translated, it gives CASSSPKDETYEQYF. V and J are TRBV28 and TRBJ2-7, with D uncertain. V was clipped by 4 bases and J by 2 bases, with 15 bases between them. Germline CDR1 and CDR2: MDHEN and SYDVKM. The length of the CDR3 is 15 residues. Based on the CDR3 plus reference TRBV28 and TRBJ2-7, the full variable domain is DVKVTQSSRYLVKRTGEKVFLECVQDMDHENMFWYRQDPGLGLRLIYFSYDVKMKEKGDIPEGYSVSREKKERFSLILESASTNQTSMYLCASSSPKDETYEQYFGPGTRLTVT.

The rearrangement uses TRBV4-3 and TRBJ1-2; no clear D. Germline V lookup: CDR1 LGHNA, CDR2 YSLEER. This CDR3 has 15 residues. V lost 0 bases to trimming and J lost 4 bases, with 12 bases between them. The CDR3 DNA follows: TGCGCCAGCAGCCAAGATCTGAGGTCGGTCTATGGCTACACCTTC. It codes for CASSQDLRSVYGYTF.

V usage is TRBV4-3 and J usage is TRBJ2-5, with a possible D match to TRBD2 (6 bases). The germline V and J ends were trimmed by 0 bases and 5 bases, with 13 bases remaining between them. The CDR3 extends over 15 amino acids. The germline gives CDR1 LGHNA, CDR2 YSLEER. In DNA, the CDR3 is TGCGCCAGCAGCCAAGATCGCGCGGGATCTGAGACCCAGTACTTC. It is translated as CASSQDRAGSETQYF.

The V and J genes are TRBV20-1 and TRBJ2-3; no reliable D call. The V end was cut by 0 bases, the J end by 6 bases, with 7 bases between. CDR3 length: 12 amino acids. In germline, CDR1 is DFQATT, CDR2 SNEGSKA (reference sequence). CDR3 protein: CSARDPLDTQYF. CDR3 nucleotides: TGCAGTGCTAGAGATCCGCTTGATACGCAGTATTTT.

This clonotype has more than one count but fewer than ten. The chain carries TRBV12-3 or TRBV12-4 and TRBJ1-5; TRBD1 might be the D (5 bases). The CDR3 runs 15 residues. Trimming shortened V by 6 bases and J by 5 bases, and 17 bases separated the two germline ends. The DNA for the CDR3 is TGTGCCAGCAGCCCAAGTGGCAGGGAGGATCAGCCCCAGCATTTT. Its protein product is CASSPSGREDQPQHF.

The J gene is TRBJ2-2, the V gene TRBV18; D possibly corresponds to TRBD2 (5 bases). The germline V and J ends were trimmed by 2 bases and 4 bases, with 20 bases remaining between them. In germline, CDR1 is KGHSH, CDR2 LQKENI. CDR3 size: 18 residues. CDR3: CASSPSLARKMVTGELFF. The CDR3 DNA sequence: TGTGCCAGCTCACCAAGCCTAGCTAGAAAAATGGTCACCGGGGAGCTGTTTTTT.

This clonotype was counted many times. The chain uses TRBV10-3 and TRBJ1-2; no definite D call. The CDR3 has 12 amino acids. Trimming left V 8 bases short and J 3 bases short, with 10 bases between. Germline lookup yields CDR1 ENHRY and CDR2 SYGVKD. Written as DNA, the CDR3 is TGTGCCATCCTTCGGGAAGACTATGGCTACACCTTC. Amino acid sequence: CAILREDYGYTF.

The V call is TRBV28, the J call TRBJ1-2; D uncertain. V was cut by 3 bases and J by 1 base, with 18 bases left in between. The length of the CDR3 is 17 residues. Germline CDR1 and CDR2: MDHEN and SYDVKM. The CDR3 sequence: CASSFRRTASFNYGYTF. The CDR3 bases are TGTGCCAGCAGTTTCCGGCGTACAGCCTCATTTAACTATGGCTACACCTTC.

V is TRBV15 and J is TRBJ1-3; D gene unclear. Looked up from germline, CDR1 is LNHNV and CDR2 is YYDKDF (reference sequence). The CDR3 length is 16 residues. The V end lost 0 bases, the J end lost 3 bases, and 12 bases lay between the germline ends. The CDR3 loop is CATSRDPTARGNTIYF. CDR3 DNA sequence: TGTGCCACCAGCAGAGATCCCACAGCCCGTGGAAACACCATATATTTT. Drawing the rest from reference TRBV15 and TRBJ1-3, the complete variable domain is DAMVIQNPRYQVTQFGKPVTLSCSQTLNHNVMYWYQQKSSQAPKLLFHYYDKDFNNEADTPDNFQSRRPNTSFCFLDIRSPGLGDTAMYLCATSRDPTARGNTIYFGEGSWLTVV.

A few counts support this clonotype. V is TRBV4-2 and J is TRBJ1-2; 7 nucleotides agree with TRBD1. CDR3 length equals 14 residues. V dropped 4 bases and J dropped 7; count of bases not matched to a gene: 9. The germline gives CDR1 LGHNA, CDR2 YNFKEQ. The CDR3 coding sequence is TGTGCCAGCAGCCGCGGACAGGTCGTCCGTGGCTACACCTTC. It translates to CASSRGQVVRGYTF.

The rearrangement joins TRBV2 to TRBJ2-1; D not resolved. Trimming shortened V by 5 bases and J by 3 bases, and 14 bases separated the two germline ends. The CDR3 loop spans 15 amino acids. Germline V gives CDR1 SNHLY, CDR2 FYNNEI. In DNA, the CDR3 is TGTGCCAGCAGTCCCGTCGTTTCGGTCTACAATGAGCAGTTCTTC. Protein: CASSPVVSVYNEQFF.

The chain uses TRBV5-1 and TRBJ2-3, with TRBD2 identical over 10 bases. J was trimmed by 4 bases and V by 0 bases; bases with no gene match: 5. The CDR3 runs 16 residues. Germline loops: CDR1 SGHRS, CDR2 YFSETQ. DNA for the CDR3: TGCGCCAGCAGCTTGGGTTCTAGCGGGAGATCAGATACGCAGTATTTT. Protein sequence: CASSLGSSGRSDTQYF.

The count of this clonotype is one. The V gene is TRBV23-1, the J gene TRBJ1-1, with D unresolved. TRBV23-1 is an open reading frame whose function is uncertain. The CDR3 loop spans 14 amino acids. With 4 bases removed from V and 3 bases from J, the gap between germline ends came to 12 bases. DNA of the CDR3: TGCGCCAGCAGTCTGTTGGGCGAGGACACTGAAGCTTTCTTT. Its protein is CASSLLGEDTEAFF.

The chain employs TRBV28 and TRBJ1-2; the match to TRBD1 covers 7 bases. Germline CDR1 is MDHEN and CDR2 is SYDVKM. J gave up 4 bases and V 2 bases, and 10 bases lay outside the gene matches. This CDR3 has 16 amino acids. CDR3 sequence reads: CASSLKTTGVSYGYTF. CDR3 DNA: TGTGCCAGCAGTTTAAAGACCACAGGGGTGAGCTATGGCTACACCTTC.

The CDR3 sequence: CASSLFGGVGADTQYF. The CDR3 DNA reads TGTGCCAGCAGCTTATTTGGGGGAGTTGGTGCAGATACGCAGTATTTT. The chain has TRBV11-2 and TRBJ2-3; D might be TRBD1 or TRBD2, each matching 5 bases. The CDR3 runs to 16 residues. CDR1 SGHAT and CDR2 FQNNGV come from the germline V gene. V was cut by 2 bases and J by 4 bases, with 16 bases left in between.

This clonotype was recorded many times. The rearrangement joins TRBV5-4 to TRBJ1-5, with a tentative D call TRBD1 (5 bases). The germline CDR1 and CDR2 sequences are SGHNT and YYREEE (reference sequence). The CDR3 length is 16 residues. V was cut by 4 bases and J by 0 bases, with 14 bases left in between. CDR3 sequence (DNA): TGTGCCAGCAGCCCGGCACCAGGGAATAGCAATCAGCCCCAGCATTTT. It is translated as CASSPAPGNSNQPQHF.

A remark on this clonotype: One end of the junction varies from germline; a read error may be responsible. The chain links TRBV9 to TRBJ1-1; D is uncertain. The CDR3 length is 14 residues. Germline assignment: CDR1 SGDLS and CDR2 YYNGEE. The DNA of the CDR3 is TGTGCCAGCAGCGCTTCTTCTGGGAACGCTGAAGCTTTCTTT. Encoded protein: CASSASSGNAEAFF.

V gene TRBV10-3 combines with J gene TRBJ1-5, with D hard to call. This CDR3 has 17 residues. Germline CDR1 ENHRY, CDR2 SYGVKD. With 6 bases removed from V and 1 base from J, the gap between germline ends came to 19 bases. CDR3: CAISREVAGSSNQPQHF. The CDR3 DNA is TGTGCCATCAGCAGAGAAGTAGCGGGGTCGAGCAATCAGCCCCAGCATTTT.

This sequence joins TRBV7-9 and TRBJ2-7; TRBD1 is a possible D gene (5 bases). Germline loops: CDR1 SEHNR, CDR2 FQNEAQ (reference sequence). V was trimmed by 6 bases and J by 5 bases, leaving 5 bases between them. This CDR3 spans 10 amino acids. DNA for the CDR3: TGTGCCAGCAGAGGGGACGAGCAGTACTTC. The encoded protein is CASRGDEQYF.